The TCR beta chain under discussion was sequenced for a study of Graves' ophthalmopathy and Graves' hyperthyroidism. Scientists amplified the TCR beta CDR3 regions from RNA transcripts. First-round RT-PCR used HTBI primers; second-round multiplex PCR followed. TCRdb fed the multiplex PCR reads into MiXCR, producing one record per CDR3 protein. The data show over a million distinct CDR3 sequences, about 35% seen once. The table lists this clonotype with many counts. This CDR3 has 15 residues. Germline values: CDR1 SGHAT, CDR2 FQNNGV. Deletions cut 2 bases from V and 0 bases from J, with 8 bases between.

The sequenced sample consisted of peripheral blood or thyroid tissue (not recorded which). This chain joins TRBV11-2 and TRBJ1-3; the D is unclear. This receptor was identified in an adult man with Graves' hyperthyroidism. The CDR3 sequence: CASSLRDNSGNTIYF. The DNA of the CDR3 is TGTGCCAGCAGCTTACGGGATAACTCTGGAAACACCATATATTTT.